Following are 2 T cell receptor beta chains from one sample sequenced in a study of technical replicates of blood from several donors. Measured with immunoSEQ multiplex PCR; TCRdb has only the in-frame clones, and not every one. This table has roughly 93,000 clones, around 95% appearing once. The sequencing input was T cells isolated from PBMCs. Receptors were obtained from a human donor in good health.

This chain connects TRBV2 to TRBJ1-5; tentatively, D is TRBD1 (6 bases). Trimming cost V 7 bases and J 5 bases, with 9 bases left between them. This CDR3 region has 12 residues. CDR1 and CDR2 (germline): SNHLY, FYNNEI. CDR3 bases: TGTGCCAGCAAAGGGGGGGATCAGCCCCAGCATTTT. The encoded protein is CASKGGDQPQHF. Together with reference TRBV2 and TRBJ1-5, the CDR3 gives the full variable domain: EPEVTQTPSHQVTQMGQEVILRCVPISNHLYFYWYRQILGQKVEFLVSFYNNEISEKSEIFDDQFSVERPDGSNFTLKIRSTKLEDSAMYFCASKGGDQPQHFGDGTRLSIL.

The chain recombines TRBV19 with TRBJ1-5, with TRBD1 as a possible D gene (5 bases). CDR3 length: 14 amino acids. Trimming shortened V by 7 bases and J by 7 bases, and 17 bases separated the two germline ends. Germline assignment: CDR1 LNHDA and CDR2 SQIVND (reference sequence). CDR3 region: CASTFGGGEQPQHF. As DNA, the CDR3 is TGTGCCAGTACCTTCGGGGGAGGAGAGCAGCCCCAGCATTTT. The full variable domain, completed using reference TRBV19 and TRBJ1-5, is DGGITQSPKYLFRKEGQNVTLSCEQNLNHDAMYWYRQDPGQGLRLIYYSQIVNDFQKGDIAEGYSVSREKKESFPLTVTSAQKNPTAFYLCASTFGGGEQPQHFGDGTRLSIL.